This section outlines one T cell receptor (beta chain) sequence together with its context. These data come from a study of blood T cell repertoires in COVID-19. About the study: The United States, Italy and Spain provided the acute and convalescent COVID-19 samples. The cDNA or gDNA used as material had been derived from T cells, B-cell-depleted T cells, or PBMCs.

Authors' analysis steps: The assay estimated nucleated cells by amplifying reference gene primers. Clones were sequenced by immunoSEQ multiplex PCR, and TCRdb holds only the in-frame ones, with some missing. V, J and clone size derive from that table, while D and trimming were established from the DNA sequence. The sample has roughly 150,000 clones, just under 90% seen once. Germline CDR1 and CDR2: LNHDA and SQIVND (reference sequence). The CDR3 length is 13 residues. J was trimmed by 5 bases and V by 4 bases; bases with no gene match: 3. V and J are TRBV19 and TRBJ2-7; 9 bases line up with TRBD1. The sequencing sample was made of peripheral blood. This receptor was obtained from a woman of 80 years or more with acute or convalescent COVID-19. The CDR3, as DNA: TGTGCCAGTAGTAAGGACAGGGGTGACGAGCAGTACTTC. It yields the protein CASSKDRGDEQYF.